This is a list of T cell receptor beta chains from one sample in a study of blood T cell repertoires in COVID-19. The repertoire was sequenced with immunoSEQ multiplex PCR; TCRdb's copy has only in-frame clones and lacks some. The sample has almost 500,000 clones; roughly nine tenths are singletons. Sequencing was carried out using PBMCs or T cells enriched from blood (not recorded which). These receptors were taken from a woman aged 60-70 years who had recovered from COVID-19. Both conserved end residues are trimmed from each CDR3. The order of the fields is CDR3 protein, J gene, V gene, clone size. Size is stated for part of the rows, as once, few or many counts, or as a class when the clone is expanded.

CDR3 protein: AWSVRGRGETQY; J gene: TRBJ2-5; V gene: TRBV30; clone size: NA
CDR3 protein: ASSAQQGGYYEQY; J gene: TRBJ2-7; V gene: TRBV9; clone size: once
CDR3 protein: AWSSGGTSYEQY; J gene: TRBJ2-7; V gene: TRBV30; clone size: once
CDR3 protein: ASSLQRGGYNEQF; J gene: TRBJ2-1; V gene: TRBV27; clone size: NA
CDR3 protein: ASRVEGSSYNSPLH; J gene: TRBJ1-6; V gene: TRBV5-1; clone size: NA
CDR3 protein: ASSPREGGQGARGYT; J gene: TRBJ1-2; V gene: TRBV7-2; clone size: NA
CDR3 protein: ASSVGDYSRDEQF; J gene: TRBJ2-1; V gene: TRBV9; clone size: NA
CDR3 protein: ASSATDTQY; J gene: TRBJ2-3; V gene: TRBV2; clone size: NA
CDR3 protein: ASNAFGDTIY; J gene: TRBJ1-3; V gene: TRBV28; clone size: NA
CDR3 protein: ASSSVISDRTNSPLH; J gene: TRBJ1-6; V gene: TRBV28; clone size: NA
CDR3 protein: ASNQAGNEQF; J gene: TRBJ2-1; V gene: TRBV2; clone size: NA
CDR3 protein: AWSVDTTYQPQH; J gene: TRBJ1-5; V gene: TRBV30; clone size: NA
CDR3 protein: ASSQVEGAGEQY; J gene: TRBJ2-7; V gene: TRBV3-1/TRBV3-2; clone size: NA
CDR3 protein: SVEISGTTSNEKLF; J gene: TRBJ1-4; V gene: TRBV29-1; clone size: NA
CDR3 protein: ASSQTLRDKSPLH; J gene: TRBJ1-6; V gene: TRBV14; clone size: NA
CDR3 protein: AWSVQGVWGYT; J gene: TRBJ1-2; V gene: TRBV30; clone size: NA
CDR3 protein: ASSLSPQGPDGYT; J gene: TRBJ1-2; V gene: TRBV5-5; clone size: few
CDR3 protein: ASSQIQGYGYT; J gene: TRBJ1-2; V gene: TRBV14; clone size: NA
CDR3 protein: ASSPADRTYT; J gene: TRBJ1-2; V gene: TRBV18; clone size: NA
CDR3 protein: ASSPQGTLASYEQY; J gene: TRBJ2-7; V gene: TRBV5-1; clone size: NA
CDR3 protein: ATSERITGYSYNEQF; J gene: TRBJ2-1; V gene: TRBV24-1; clone size: NA
CDR3 protein: ASGFRTGGGNTIY; J gene: TRBJ1-3; V gene: TRBV12-5; clone size: NA
CDR3 protein: ASTPGGNTEAF; J gene: TRBJ1-1; V gene: TRBV6-5; clone size: NA